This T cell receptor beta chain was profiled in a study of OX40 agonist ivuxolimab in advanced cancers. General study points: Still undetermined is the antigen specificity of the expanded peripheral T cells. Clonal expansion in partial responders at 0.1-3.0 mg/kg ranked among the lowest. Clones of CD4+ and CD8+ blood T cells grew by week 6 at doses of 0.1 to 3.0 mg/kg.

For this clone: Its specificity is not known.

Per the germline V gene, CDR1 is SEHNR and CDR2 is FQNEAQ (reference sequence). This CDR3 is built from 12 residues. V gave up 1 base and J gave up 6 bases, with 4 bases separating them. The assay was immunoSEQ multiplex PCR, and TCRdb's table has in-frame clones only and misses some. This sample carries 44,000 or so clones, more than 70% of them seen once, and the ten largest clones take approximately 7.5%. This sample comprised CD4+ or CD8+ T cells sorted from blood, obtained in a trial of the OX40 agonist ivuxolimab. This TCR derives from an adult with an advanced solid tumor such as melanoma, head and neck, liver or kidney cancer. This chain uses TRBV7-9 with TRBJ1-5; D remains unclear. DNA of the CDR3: TGTGCCAGCAGCTTAGAGATTCAGCCCCAGCATTTT. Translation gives CASSLEIQPQHF.